One and the same sample provided the 8 T cell receptor beta chains below, sequenced in a study of a mutant IDH1 vaccine in newly diagnosed glioma. Measured with immunoSEQ multiplex PCR; TCRdb has only the in-frame clones, and not every one. The sample records roughly 130,000 clones, roughly 75% being singletons. Time point defined: week 11, during vaccination. A 20-mer mutant IDH1 peptide at 300 ug was injected subcutaneously with topical imiquimod. No antigen is known for these receptors. The sequencing used PBMCs, collected from a glioma patient whose treatment included an IDH1 peptide vaccine. The receptors originated from a man aged 40-50 years with glioma.

The CDR3 region has the DNA TGCGCCAGCAGCCAAGATACAGCTACAAACTATGGCTACACCTTC. Residues: CASSQDTATNYGYTF. The chain employs TRBV4-3 and TRBJ1-2; D gene ambiguous. There are 15 residues in the CDR3. V was cut by 0 bases and J by 2 bases, with 10 bases left in between. Germline V CDR1 and CDR2: LGHNA, YSLEER.

V is TRBV9 and J is TRBJ2-1, with 8 positions matching TRBD2. The CDR3 extends over 17 amino acids. Germline trimming cut 4 bases from V and 0 bases from J; bases unmatched to any gene: 9. Per the germline V gene, CDR1 is SGDLS and CDR2 is YYNGEE. The CDR3 protein is CASSPRLASSSYNEQFF. As DNA, the CDR3 is TGTGCCAGCAGCCCCCGACTAGCGTCCAGCTCCTACAATGAGCAGTTCTTC.

The rearrangement uses TRBV7-2 and TRBJ1-5; 9 nucleotides match TRBD1. The junction had 6 bases not matched to a gene; V was cut back by 3 bases and J by 3 bases. The CDR3 spans 16 residues. Looked up from germline, CDR1 is SGHTA and CDR2 is FQGNSA. In nucleotides, the CDR3 is TGTGCCAGCAGCTTGGATGGGACAGGGATCAATCAGCCCCAGCATTTT. It is translated as CASSLDGTGINQPQHF.

This clone was picked up a small number of times. CDR3 region: CASSQVRTGGREQYF. As DNA, the CDR3 is TGCGCCAGCAGCCAAGTCAGGACAGGGGGGCGGGAGCAGTACTTC. The chain has TRBV4-3 and TRBJ2-7; 10 bases map to TRBD1. With 1 base clipped from V and 7 bases from J, the junction kept 7 bases outside the gene matches. The CDR3 is made up of 15 amino acids. Germline assignment: CDR1 LGHNA and CDR2 YSLEER.

In its sample, this clone was seen once. The chain employs TRBV5-1 and TRBJ1-1, with D possibly TRBD1 on 6 matching bases. CDR3 size: 16 residues. V dropped 3 bases and J dropped 6 bases, with 21 bases sitting between them. The germline CDR1 and CDR2 sequences are SGHRS and YFSETQ. The CDR3 is CASSSSGGPKTAEAFF. DNA for the CDR3: TGCGCCAGCAGCTCCAGTGGGGGCCCCAAAACCGCTGAAGCTTTCTTT. The full variable domain, with the rest looked up from reference TRBV5-1 and TRBJ1-1, is KAGVTQTPRYLIKTRGQQVTLSCSPISGHRSVSWYQQTPGQGLQFLFEYFSETQRNKGNFPGRFSGRQFSNSRSEMNVSTLELGDSALYLCASSSSGGPKTAEAFFGQGTRLTVV.

The rearrangement joins TRBV5-1 to TRBJ2-1; possible D gene TRBD2, 6 bases. Trimming stripped 1 base from V and 10 bases from J, with 12 bases between. The CDR3 contains 13 residues. CDR1 is SGHRS and CDR2 is YFSETQ in the germline V gene. CDR3 sequence: CASSLTEGGEQFF. The CDR3 DNA reads TGCGCCAGCAGCTTGACTGAGGGAGGCGAGCAGTTCTTC.

This chain uses TRBV7-2 with TRBJ2-5; no firm D call. V gave up 2 bases and J gave up 0 bases, with 7 bases separating them. The CDR3 runs 14 residues. In germline, CDR1 is SGHTA, CDR2 FQGNSA. CDR3: CASSLSVYQETQYF. CDR3 DNA sequence: TGTGCCAGCAGCTTATCGGTCTACCAAGAGACCCAGTACTTC.

The V and J genes are TRBV7-3 and TRBJ2-1; no clear D. This CDR3 contains 16 residues. Deletions cut 6 bases from V and 2 bases from J, with 17 bases between. Germline V lookup: CDR1 SGHTA, CDR2 FQGTGA. In DNA form, the CDR3 reads TGTGCCAGCAGTCCTACATGGCGATCCCCCTACAATGAGCAGTTCTTC. As protein: CASSPTWRSPYNEQFF.